What follows are 10 T cell receptor beta chains derived from one specimen sequenced in a study of blood T cell repertoires in COVID-19. Sequenced by immunoSEQ multiplex PCR; TCRdb stores in-frame clones only, minus some. The data show around 250,000 clones, with about 87% seen just once and 1% to 1.5% held by the top ten. The material sequenced was PBMCs or T cells enriched from blood (not recorded which). These receptors all stem from a woman in her thirties or forties with acute COVID-19.

The chain recombines TRBV4-1 with TRBJ2-3; 10 nucleotides agree with TRBD1. This CDR3 has 15 residues. The V segment lost 7 bases and the J segment 2 bases; nucleotides outside the gene matches: 6. CDR1 and CDR2 from the germline V gene are MGHRA and YSYEKL. The CDR3 is CASNRDRGYTDTQYF. The DNA of the CDR3 is TGCGCCAGCAACCGGGACAGGGGTTACACAGATACGCAGTATTTT.

This sequence joins TRBV7-3 and TRBJ2-1; D is possibly TRBD2 (5 bases). V lost 8 bases and J lost 3, with 14 bases in between. The CDR3 runs to 14 residues. Germline V CDR1 and CDR2: SGHTA, FQGTGA. CDR3 nucleotide sequence: TGTGCCAGCGGTTTTGACGGGAACTACAATGAGCAGTTCTTC. Protein product: CASGFDGNYNEQFF.

The chain links TRBV18 to TRBJ2-5; TRBD1 agrees at 7 bases. Germline trimming cut 6 bases from V and 1 base from J; bases unmatched to any gene: 5. Germline loops: CDR1 KGHSH, CDR2 LQKENI. CDR3 length: 14 amino acids. In DNA form, the CDR3 reads TGTGCCAGCTCTCCAAGGACAGGCCAAGAGACCCAGTACTTC. It yields the protein CASSPRTGQETQYF.

The V call is TRBV6-5, the J call TRBJ2-2; possibly TRBD1 for D (5 bases). Germline V gene sequence: CDR1 MNHEY, CDR2 SVGAGI. Trimming stripped 6 bases from V and 1 base from J, with 6 bases between. The CDR3 is 13 residues long. The CDR3 spells CASRDRNTGELFF. CDR3 bases: TGTGCCAGCAGAGACAGGAACACCGGGGAGCTGTTTTTT.

The chain joins TRBV7-2 to TRBJ1-2; D is ambiguous. Germline V gene lookup returns CDR1 SGHTA and CDR2 FQGNSA. Deletions cut 4 bases from V and 8 bases from J, with 8 bases between. The CDR3 loop spans 11 amino acids. The CDR3 DNA reads as TGTGCCAGCAGCTCTTATTCCGGCTACACCTTC. Encoded protein: CASSSYSGYTF.

This sequence joins TRBV28 and TRBJ2-1; a possible D gene is TRBD1 (7 bases). Germline V lookup: CDR1 MDHEN, CDR2 SYDVKM. Trimming took 5 bases from V and 4 from J, leaving 15 bases between them. The CDR3 loop spans 15 amino acids. The CDR3 DNA is TGTGCCAGCAGTCCGCGGGACAGCCTATACAATGAGCAGTTCTTC. Protein sequence: CASSPRDSLYNEQFF.

The chain uses TRBV24-1 and TRBJ1-2; the match to TRBD1 covers 8 bases. Germline V lookup: CDR1 KGHDR, CDR2 SFDVKD. J was trimmed by 8 bases and V by 2 bases; bases with no gene match: 6. The CDR3 spans 14 residues. Here the CDR3 DNA reads TGTGCCACCAGTGATTCGGACAGGGCGAAGGGCTACACCTTC. Encoded protein: CATSDSDRAKGYTF.

The chain recombines TRBV11-3 with TRBJ1-1; D might be TRBD1 (6 bases). The CDR3 consists of 12 residues. The V gene lost 1 base and the J gene lost 7 bases, with 7 bases spanning the gap. The germline V gene encodes CDR1 SGHNT and CDR2 YENEEA. CDR3: CASSLGQDEAFF. The CDR3, as DNA: TGTGCCAGCAGCTTAGGACAGGATGAAGCTTTCTTT.

This clone showed up just once. The chain is built from TRBV10-3 and TRBJ1-1; 8 nucleotides agree with TRBD1. CDR1 ENHRY and CDR2 SYGVKD come from the germline V gene. Trimming cost V 7 bases and J 1 base; bases outside gene matches: 2. The CDR3 is made up of 13 amino acids. CDR3 amino acids: CAINGQGNTEAFF. The CDR3 nucleotides read TGTGCCATCAACGGACAGGGGAACACTGAAGCTTTCTTT.

CDR3 sequence reads: CASILETGYGQPQHF. The CDR3 nucleotides read TGTGCCAGCATCCTGGAGACAGGGTACGGACAGCCCCAGCATTTT. This chain joins TRBV2 and TRBJ1-5; 7 nucleotides line up with TRBD1. CDR3 length equals 15 residues. Trimming at V came to 7 bases and at J to 7 bases, leaving 13 bases not matched to a gene. Looked up from germline, CDR1 is SNHLY and CDR2 is FYNNEI.